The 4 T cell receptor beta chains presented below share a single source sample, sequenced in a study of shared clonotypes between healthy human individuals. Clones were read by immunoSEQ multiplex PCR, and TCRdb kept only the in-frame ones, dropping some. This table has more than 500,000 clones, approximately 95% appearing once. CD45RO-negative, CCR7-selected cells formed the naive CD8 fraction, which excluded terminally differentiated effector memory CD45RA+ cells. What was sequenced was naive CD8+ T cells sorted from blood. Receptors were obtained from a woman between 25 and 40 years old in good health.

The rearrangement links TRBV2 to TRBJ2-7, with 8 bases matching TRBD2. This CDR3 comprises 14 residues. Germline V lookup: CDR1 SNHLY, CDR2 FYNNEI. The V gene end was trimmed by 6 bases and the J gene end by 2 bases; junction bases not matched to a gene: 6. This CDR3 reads CASSAPGGTYEQYF. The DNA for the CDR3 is TGTGCCAGCAGCGCCCCGGGAGGGACCTACGAGCAGTACTTC. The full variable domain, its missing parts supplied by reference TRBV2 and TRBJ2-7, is EPEVTQTPSHQVTQMGQEVILRCVPISNHLYFYWYRQILGQKVEFLVSFYNNEISEKSEIFDDQFSVERPDGSNFTLKIRSTKLEDSAMYFCASSAPGGTYEQYFGPGTRLTVT.

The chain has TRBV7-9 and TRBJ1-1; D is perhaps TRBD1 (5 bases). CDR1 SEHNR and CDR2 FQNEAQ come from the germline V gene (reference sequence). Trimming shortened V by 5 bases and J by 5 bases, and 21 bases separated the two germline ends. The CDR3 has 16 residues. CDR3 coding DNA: TGTGCCAGCAGCCCCGTGGGTTGGAGGCGGGGGACTGAAGCTTTCTTT. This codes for CASSPVGWRRGTEAFF.

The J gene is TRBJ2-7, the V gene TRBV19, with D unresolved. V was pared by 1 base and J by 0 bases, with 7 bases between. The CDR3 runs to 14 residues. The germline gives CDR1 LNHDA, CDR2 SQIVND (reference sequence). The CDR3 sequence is CASSIASFSYEQYF. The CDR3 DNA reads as TGTGCCAGTAGTATAGCTTCATTCTCCTACGAGCAGTACTTC.

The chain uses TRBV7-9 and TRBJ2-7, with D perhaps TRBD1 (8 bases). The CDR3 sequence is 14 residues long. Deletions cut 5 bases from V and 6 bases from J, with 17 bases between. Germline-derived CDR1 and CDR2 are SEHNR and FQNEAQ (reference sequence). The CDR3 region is CASSLLTGEGEQYF. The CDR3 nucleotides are TGTGCCAGCAGCCTGCTGACAGGGGAGGGCGAGCAGTACTTC.